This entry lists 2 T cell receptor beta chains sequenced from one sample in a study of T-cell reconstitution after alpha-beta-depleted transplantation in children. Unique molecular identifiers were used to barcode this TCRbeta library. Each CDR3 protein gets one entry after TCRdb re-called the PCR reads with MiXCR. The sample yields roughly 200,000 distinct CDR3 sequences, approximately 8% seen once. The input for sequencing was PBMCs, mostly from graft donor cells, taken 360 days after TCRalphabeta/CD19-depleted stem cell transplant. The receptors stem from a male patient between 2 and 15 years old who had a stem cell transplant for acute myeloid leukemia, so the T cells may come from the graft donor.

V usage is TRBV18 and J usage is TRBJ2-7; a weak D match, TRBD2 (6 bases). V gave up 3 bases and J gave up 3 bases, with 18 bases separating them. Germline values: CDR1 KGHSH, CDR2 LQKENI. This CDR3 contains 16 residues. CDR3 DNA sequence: TGTGCCAGCTCACCTCAGACAGCAAGGGGAGGCTACGAGCAGTACTTC. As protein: CASSPQTARGGYEQYF.

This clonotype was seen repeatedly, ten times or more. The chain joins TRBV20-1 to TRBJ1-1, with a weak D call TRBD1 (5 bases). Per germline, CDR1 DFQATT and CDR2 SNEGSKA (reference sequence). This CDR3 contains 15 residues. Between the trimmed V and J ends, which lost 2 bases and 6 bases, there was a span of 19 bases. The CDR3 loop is CSARPPGRLISEAFF. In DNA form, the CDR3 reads TGCAGTGCTAGACCCCCGGGACGGCTAATTTCTGAAGCTTTCTTT.